This entry lists 4 T cell receptor beta chains sequenced from one sample in a study of PD-1 blockade in classical Hodgkin lymphoma. Time point: newly diagnosed, previously untreated cHL patient sample. Data came from immunoSEQ multiplex PCR; TCRdb stores just in-frame clones and leaves some out. The sample has roughly 68,000 clones; over 90% are singletons. The sequenced material came from peripheral blood mononuclear cells (PBMCs). These receptors were collected from a human donor with classical Hodgkin lymphoma.

This clone has only one observation. The rearrangement uses TRBV18 and TRBJ1-4; D gene ambiguous. This CDR3 comprises 13 residues. The V gene's germline CDR1 is KGHSH and CDR2 LQKENI. Trimming stripped 2 bases from V and 1 base from J, with 2 bases between. CDR3 sequence: CASSPGTNEKLFF. The CDR3 bases are TGTGCCAGCTCACCAGGAACTAATGAAAAACTGTTTTTT.

The rearrangement joins TRBV5-4 to TRBJ1-2; D gene unclear. The CDR3 sequence is 13 residues long. Between the trimmed V and J ends, which lost 2 bases and 3 bases, there was a span of 8 bases. The germline V gene has CDR1 SGHNT and CDR2 YYREEE (reference sequence). The CDR3 coding sequence is TGTGCCAGCAGCTTTGGGGAGGACTATGGCTACACCTTC. Its translation is CASSFGEDYGYTF.

The chain recombines TRBV4-1 with TRBJ2-3, with TRBD1 identical over 9 bases. Germline CDR1 is MGHRA and CDR2 is YSYEKL. The length of the CDR3 is 17 residues. Unmatched junction bases numbered 14, after V lost 7 bases and J lost 3 bases. CDR3 bases: TGCGCCAGCACCATAACCGGGACAGGGAAAAGAACAGATACGCAGTATTTT. This translates into CASTITGTGKRTDTQYF.

The chain joins TRBV6-1 to TRBJ1-1; the D is unclear. The CDR3 has 13 amino acids. CDR1 and CDR2 (germline): MNHNS, SASEGT. V was cut by 4 bases and J by 3 bases, with 9 bases left in between. CDR3 region: CASSGYRDTEAFF. For the CDR3, the DNA is TGTGCCAGCAGTGGCTATCGGGACACTGAAGCTTTCTTT.